The source of this TCR beta chain is a study of T cell changes during pregnancy in multiple sclerosis. V lost 5 bases and J lost 6; bases outside the gene matches: 8. The CDR3 totals 13 residues. Germline values: CDR1 SQVTM, CDR2 ANQGSEA. Sequencing was performed with immunoSEQ multiplex PCR; in TCRdb, only in-frame clones are kept and a portion is missing. The sample has 35,000 or so clones, about 90% seen once; the top ten hold 0.47%. The gene calls are TRBV29-1 and TRBJ1-2; 8 bases line up with TRBD1. The TCR originated in a female donor with multiple sclerosis, enrolled in a pregnancy study. The sequencing used CD4+ T cells from peripheral blood mononuclear cells, collected after pregnancy. The CDR3 sequence: CSVTDRAVNGYTF. DNA of the CDR3: TGCAGCGTTACGGACAGGGCGGTTAATGGCTACACCTTC.